The clone carrying this TCR beta chain occurred once. What it binds is unknown. Deletions cut 1 base from V and 10 bases from J, with 10 bases between. This CDR3 has 12 amino acids. CDR1 and CDR2 (germline): LGHNT, FRNRAP. This entry belongs to a study of radiotherapy plus CTLA-4 blockade in lung cancer. General study points: The best prediction of response reportedly came from early blood T cell clone dynamics, with interferon-beta.

Repertoires were generated with immunoSEQ multiplex PCR, while TCRdb's copy carries only in-frame clones and drops some. The repertoire includes about 28,000 clones, less than 80% of them detected once, and around 8% sits in the top ten. This receptor was taken from a human donor with non-small cell lung cancer who had stable disease on radiotherapy plus ipilimumab. This specimen was peripheral blood, taken from a patient treated with radiotherapy plus ipilimumab. The chain is built from TRBV12-5 and TRBJ1-1; maybe TRBD1 (5 bases). The CDR3 is CASGLEAGLAFF. CDR3 DNA: TGTGCTAGTGGTTTGGAGGCAGGGTTAGCTTTCTTT.